Reported below is one T cell receptor beta chain. A read error may account for a junction end that differs from germline. In the PCR, 60 Vbeta and 13 Jbeta primers were used. Clones were sequenced by immunoSEQ multiplex PCR, and TCRdb holds only the in-frame ones, with some missing. The sample shows 140,000 to 150,000 clones, over 75% of them seen only once. The sample is drawn from a study of cytomegalovirus exposure and HLA in healthy donors. Germline V gene sequence: CDR1 SSHAT, CDR2 FNYEAQ (reference sequence). CDR3 length: 15 residues. V gene TRBV7-7 combines with J gene TRBJ2-7, with 9 bases that match TRBD1. The clonotype was recovered from a woman between 40 and 55 years old in good health and CMV-seronegative. Sequencing was carried out using PBMCs. DNA for the CDR3: TGTGCTAGCAGCTGGGGACAGGGTGAAGCCTACGAGCAGTACTTC. Translated, it gives CASSWGQGEAYEQYF.